This is a list of T cell receptor beta chains from one sample in a study of blood T cell repertoires in COVID-19. The data were produced by immunoSEQ multiplex PCR, yet TCRdb's version contains in-frame clones alone and is incomplete. The sample yields roughly 87,000 clones, approximately 85% seen once. Material: peripheral blood. The origin of the receptors is a woman over 75 with COVID-19, enrolled during active disease. Both conserved end residues are part of each CDR3. Fields, in order: V gene, D gene, J gene, clone size, CDR3 protein, CDR3 DNA. D genes are given only for firm matches. Size values are once, few and many counts, or a class for expanded clones, and some rows have none.

>TRBV28|-|TRBJ1-1|-
CASSRTIWAFF
TGTGCCAGCAGTAGGACAATTTGGGCTTTCTTT
>TRBV11-2|-|TRBJ2-1|-
CASSLRALERDEQFF
TGTGCCAGCAGCTTGCGAGCGCTGGAGAGGGATGAGCAGTTCTTC
>TRBV28|-|TRBJ1-2|-
CASSLSGRGEEGYTF
TGTGCCAGCAGTTTATCGGGCAGGGGTGAGGAGGGCTACACCTTC
>TRBV30|-|TRBJ2-5|once
CAWSVAGQETQYF
TGTGCCTGGAGTGTGGCGGGACAAGAGACCCAGTACTTC
>TRBV7-2|TRBD1|TRBJ1-1|-
CASSADRGLTEAFF
TGTGCCAGCAGCGCGGACAGGGGGCTTACTGAAGCTTTCTTT
>TRBV5-6|-|TRBJ1-5|-
CASSSGGRPNQPQHF
TGTGCCAGCAGCTCTGGGGGCCGGCCTAATCAGCCCCAGCATTTT
>TRBV30|-|TRBJ1-2|-
CAWSVKGAYGYTF
TGTGCCTGGAGTGTAAAGGGAGCATATGGCTACACCTTC
>TRBV18|-|TRBJ2-5|-
CASSPPTGKETQYF
TGTGCCAGCTCACCACCAACAGGGAAAGAGACCCAGTACTTC
>TRBV9|TRBD2|TRBJ2-3|-
CASSVATVAGQQYF
TGTGCCAGCAGCGTAGCTACGGTAGCGGGACAGCAGTATTTT
>TRBV18|TRBD2|TRBJ2-1|-
CASSLLSSGSVGKMNEQFF
TGTGCCAGCTCACTTTTGTCTAGCGGGAGCGTGGGCAAAATGAATGAGCAGTTCTTC
>TRBV3-1/TRBV3-2|TRBD1|TRBJ2-7|-
CASSRTGFGDEQYF
TGTGCCAGCAGCCGGACAGGGTTTGGGGACGAGCAGTACTTC
>TRBV5-5|-|TRBJ2-1|-
CASSLGTNSYNEQFF
TGTGCCAGCAGCTTGGGGACAAACTCCTACAATGAGCAGTTCTTC
>TRBV18|TRBD1|TRBJ2-3|-
CASSAEGQGLTDTQYF
TGTGCCAGCTCGGCCGAGGGACAGGGGTTGACAGATACGCAGTATTTT
>TRBV28|-|TRBJ1-2|-
CASSFGGRNGYTF
TGTGCCAGCAGTTTCGGGGGGCGAAATGGCTACACCTTC
>TRBV28|-|TRBJ1-2|-
CASGEQGFGYGYTF
TGTGCCAGCGGTGAACAGGGATTTGGCTATGGCTACACCTTC
>TRBV7-8|TRBD2|TRBJ2-1|-
CASRRLAGTEKFF
TGTGCCAGCAGGCGGCTAGCGGGAACGGAGAAGTTCTTC
>TRBV28|-|TRBJ2-7|-
CASRRDYEQYF
TGTGCCAGCAGACGAGACTACGAGCAGTACTTC
>TRBV19|TRBD2|TRBJ2-7|-
CASSSPFSGRTYEQYF
TGTGCCAGTAGTTCTCCGTTTAGCGGGAGGACCTACGAGCAGTACTTC
>TRBV6-6|TRBD1|TRBJ2-7|-
CASSYHRTGGTEQYF
TGTGCCAGCAGTTACCATAGGACAGGGGGTACTGAGCAGTACTTC
>TRBV30|-|TRBJ1-4|-
CAWKQQNTNEKLFF
TGTGCCTGGAAACAGCAAAATACTAATGAAAAACTGTTTTTT
>TRBV5-1|TRBD1|TRBJ1-3|-
CASSLVLQGSGNTIYF
TGCGCCAGCAGCTTGGTCCTACAGGGGAGTGGAAACACCATATATTTT
>TRBV6-4|TRBD2|TRBJ2-2|-
CASSDSRGRPGELFF
TGTGCCAGCAGTGACTCCCGCGGGAGGCCCGGGGAGCTGTTTTTT
>TRBV4-3|TRBD2|TRBJ2-2|-
CASRRASGDTGELFF
TGCGCCAGCAGAAGGGCTAGCGGCGACACCGGGGAGCTGTTTTTT
>TRBV25-1|-|TRBJ1-4|few
CASTLQGTNEKLFF
TGTGCCAGCACGTTACAGGGAACTAATGAAAAACTGTTTTTT
>TRBV6-5|-|TRBJ2-7|-
CASTTTPQAYYEQYF
TGTGCCAGCACCACTACCCCACAGGCATACTACGAGCAGTACTTC